This T cell receptor (beta chain) was found in a study of identical twins. Everyone who gave samples was a healthy Caucasian. Carrying unique molecular identifiers, the cDNA also gained a universal primer site through template switching. TCRdb called the 5' RACE reads again in MiXCR, with one record for every CDR3 protein. The profile shows 500,000 to 650,000 distinct CDR3 sequences, around 7.4% of them singletons. CDR1 is MNHNS and CDR2 is SASEGT in the germline V gene. Trimming removed 4 bases from V and 5 bases from J, with 9 bases in between. The CDR3 has 14 residues. This clonotype was detected ten times or more. A further study also used this sample, focusing on yellow fever vaccine responses in identical twins.

The sample comprised PBMCs. The sequence came from a woman aged 18-29 years in good health. The V and J genes are TRBV6-1 and TRBJ1-6, with D unclear. In DNA, the CDR3 is TGTGCCAGCAGTGTGGGAGTGGATAATTCACCCCTCCACTTT. Translated: CASSVGVDNSPLHF.